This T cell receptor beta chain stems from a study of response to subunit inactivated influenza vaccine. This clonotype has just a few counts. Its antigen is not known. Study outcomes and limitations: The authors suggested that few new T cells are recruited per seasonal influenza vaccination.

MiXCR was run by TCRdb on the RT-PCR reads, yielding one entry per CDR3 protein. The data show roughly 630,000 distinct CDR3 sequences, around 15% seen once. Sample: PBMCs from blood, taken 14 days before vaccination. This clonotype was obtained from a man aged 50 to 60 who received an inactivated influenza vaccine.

The CDR3 spells CSARDRRLAGEPKGETQYF. The CDR3 bases are TGCAGTGCTAGAGATCGAAGACTAGCGGGAGAACCAAAGGGGGAGACCCAGTACTTC. This chain uses TRBV20-1 with TRBJ2-5; TRBD2 aligns across 12 bases. In germline, CDR1 is DFQATT, CDR2 SNEGSKA (reference sequence). J lost 5 bases, V lost 0 bases, and 16 bases had no gene match. This CDR3 contains 19 residues.